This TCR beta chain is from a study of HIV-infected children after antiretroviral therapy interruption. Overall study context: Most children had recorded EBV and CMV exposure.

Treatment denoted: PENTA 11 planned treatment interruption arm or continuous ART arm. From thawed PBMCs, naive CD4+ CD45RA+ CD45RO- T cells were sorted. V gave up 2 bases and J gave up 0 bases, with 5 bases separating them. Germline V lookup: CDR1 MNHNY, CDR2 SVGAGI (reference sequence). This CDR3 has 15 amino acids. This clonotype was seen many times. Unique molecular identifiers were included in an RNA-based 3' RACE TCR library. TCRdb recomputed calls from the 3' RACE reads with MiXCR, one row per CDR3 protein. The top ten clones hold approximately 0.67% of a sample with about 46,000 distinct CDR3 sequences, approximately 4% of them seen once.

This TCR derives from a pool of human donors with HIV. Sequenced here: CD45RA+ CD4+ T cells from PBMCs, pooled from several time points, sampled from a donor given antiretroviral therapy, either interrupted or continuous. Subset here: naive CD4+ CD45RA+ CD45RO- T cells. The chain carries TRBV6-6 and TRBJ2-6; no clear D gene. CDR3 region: CASSYRSSGANVLTF. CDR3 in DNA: TGTGCCAGCAGTTACCGCTCCTCTGGGGCCAACGTCCTGACTTTC.